These T cell receptor beta chains were read from a single sample in a study of vaccination effects on CD4 cells after COVID-19. Repertoires were generated with immunoSEQ multiplex PCR, while TCRdb's copy carries only in-frame clones and drops some. This table has approximately 61,000 clones, about four fifths appearing once. These receptors lack a known antigen. Specimen: CD4+ T cells from PBMCs cultured without peptide, collected after COVID-19 vaccination. The source is a human donor who received a COVID-19 vaccine. Each CDR3 is given with its conserved first and last residue. A row's size may be missing; if present it is once, few, many or a size class.

J gene | clone size | V gene | CDR3 protein
TRBJ2-7 | - | TRBV20-1 | CSASGTSGDSRYEQYF
TRBJ1-2 | - | TRBV9 | CASSPGTYGYTF
TRBJ1-6 | - | TRBV9 | CASSVGERSPLHF
TRBJ2-2 | - | TRBV5-1 | CASSLFMNTGELFF
TRBJ1-2 | - | TRBV5-1 | CASSLSAGQQGGYTF
TRBJ1-1 | - | TRBV2 | CASSWTGEAFF
TRBJ2-3 | - | TRBV5-1 | CASSLGGTSTDTQYF
TRBJ1-4 | few | TRBV15 | CATSRDFNEKLFF
TRBJ2-2 | once | TRBV4-1 | CASSQDRQTGELFF
TRBJ1-2 | once | TRBV28 | CAIGTGNYGYTF
TRBJ1-3 | - | TRBV6-6 | CASWGQGANTIYF
TRBJ1-1 | - | TRBV10-3 | CATRQGRAEAFF
TRBJ1-4 | - | TRBV6-1 | CASSDPPGQGSSTNEKLFF
TRBJ1-4 | - | TRBV30 | CAWAPSNEKLFF
TRBJ1-2 | - | TRBV19 | CASSSNHGAHNYGYTF
TRBJ2-2 | few | TRBV4-2 | CASSGPFGGELFF
TRBJ1-6 | - | TRBV25-1 | CASGGGAGPLHF
TRBJ2-1 | once | TRBV5-8 | CASSLYGSGNEQFF
TRBJ1-2 | few | TRBV7-9 | CASSPLVNGYTF
TRBJ2-3 | - | TRBV19 | CASGKDYSTDTQYF